This T cell receptor beta chain was sequenced for a study of blood T cell repertoires in COVID-19. Study details: The cDNA or gDNA used as material had been derived from T cells, B-cell-depleted T cells, or PBMCs.

The V segment lost 2 bases and the J segment 5 bases; nucleotides outside the gene matches: 3. Germline CDR1 is MNHEY and CDR2 is SVGAGI. The CDR3 runs to 15 residues. In the original analysis: Estimates of nucleated cell counts were drawn from the amplification of reference gene primers. Profiling relied on immunoSEQ multiplex PCR, and the TCRdb table lists in-frame clones only, not all of them. The DNA was the basis for D and trimming; V, J and clone size are from that table. The sample has some 200,000 clones; approximately 87% are singletons. The TCR comes from a woman aged 50 to 65 with acute or convalescent COVID-19. V and J are TRBV6-5 and TRBJ1-4, with TRBD1 matching over 9 bases. Sequencing was performed on peripheral blood. The DNA for the CDR3 is TGTGCCAGCAGTTACCAGGACAGGGGAAATGAAAAACTGTTTTTT. The encoded protein is CASSYQDRGNEKLFF.